This T cell receptor (beta chain) was identified during a study of shared T cell receptors in the human thymus. This CDR3 contains 17 residues. Produced via immunoSEQ multiplex PCR; TCRdb's table is partial and in-frame only. Among more than 300,000 clones, just under 95% were seen once, and the ten largest hold 0.015% to 0.025%. This clone has a single count. This clonotype was sampled from a human donor. Sequencing was performed on thymocytes. V is TRBV12-2 and J is TRBJ2-3; TRBD2 was called by the table and not checked on the DNA. TRBV12-2 is labeled a pseudogene. The CDR3 nucleotides read TGTGCAAGTCGCTTCCCTAGCGGGTGCGGAGCAAGGGATACGCAGTATTTT. It specifies CASRFPSGCGARDTQYF.